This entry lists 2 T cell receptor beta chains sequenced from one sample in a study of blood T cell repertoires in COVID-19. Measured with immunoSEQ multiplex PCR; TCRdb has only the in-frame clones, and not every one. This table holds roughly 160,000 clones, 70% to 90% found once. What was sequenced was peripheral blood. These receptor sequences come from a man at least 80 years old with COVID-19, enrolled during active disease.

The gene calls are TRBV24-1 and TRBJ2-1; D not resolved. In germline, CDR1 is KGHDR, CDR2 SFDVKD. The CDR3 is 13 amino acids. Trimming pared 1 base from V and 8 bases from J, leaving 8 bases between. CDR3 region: CATSDFSTDEQFF. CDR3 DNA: TGTGCCACCAGTGATTTTAGTACGGATGAGCAGTTCTTC.

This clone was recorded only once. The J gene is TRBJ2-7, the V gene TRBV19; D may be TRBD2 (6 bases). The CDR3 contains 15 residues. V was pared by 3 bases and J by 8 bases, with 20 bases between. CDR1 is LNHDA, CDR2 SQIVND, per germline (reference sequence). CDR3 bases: TGTGCCAGTAGTATGGAGGGTCGACCGTGGATCCAGCAGTACTTC. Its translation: CASSMEGRPWIQQYF.